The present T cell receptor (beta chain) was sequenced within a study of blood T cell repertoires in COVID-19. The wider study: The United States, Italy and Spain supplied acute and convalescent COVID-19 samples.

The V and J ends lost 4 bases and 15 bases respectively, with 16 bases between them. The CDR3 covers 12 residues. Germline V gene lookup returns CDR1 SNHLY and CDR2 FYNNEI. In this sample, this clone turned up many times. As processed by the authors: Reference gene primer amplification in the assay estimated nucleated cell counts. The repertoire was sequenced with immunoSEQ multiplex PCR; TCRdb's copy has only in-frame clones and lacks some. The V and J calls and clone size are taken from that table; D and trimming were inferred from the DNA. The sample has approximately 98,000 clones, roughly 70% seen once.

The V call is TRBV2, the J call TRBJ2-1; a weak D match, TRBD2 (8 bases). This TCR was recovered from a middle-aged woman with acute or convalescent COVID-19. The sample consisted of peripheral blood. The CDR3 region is CASSVSGGDRFF. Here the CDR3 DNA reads TGTGCCAGCAGTGTCTCCGGGGGGGACAGGTTCTTC.